This TCR beta chain originates from a study of shared clonotypes between healthy human individuals. Overall study findings and caveats: Investigators expected sequencing depth to affect clonotype sharing among donors.

Naive CD8 cells were CD45RO-negative, positively selected for CCR7, excluding terminally differentiated effector memory CD45RA+ cells. The CDR3 spans 15 residues. The ends lost 5 bases at V and 4 bases at J; junction bases unmatched: 7. The germline V gene encodes CDR1 WNHNN and CDR2 SYGVQD (reference sequence). On this clone itself: Antigen unknown.

The DNA input per sorted-subset replicate PCR was about 190 ng, corresponding to some 27,000 T cell genomes. Generated by immunoSEQ multiplex PCR, the TCRdb table keeps only in-frame clones and is missing some. The data show 750,000 to 1,000,000 clones, almost 95% seen once. Sequenced material: naive CD8+ T cells sorted from blood. This clonotype originated in a man aged 30 to 39 in good health. This chain uses TRBV10-1 with TRBJ2-1; 8 nucleotides match TRBD2. Written as DNA, the CDR3 is TGCGCCAGCAGTAAGATAGCGGGACCGTACAATGAGCAGTTCTTC. This encodes CASSKIAGPYNEQFF.